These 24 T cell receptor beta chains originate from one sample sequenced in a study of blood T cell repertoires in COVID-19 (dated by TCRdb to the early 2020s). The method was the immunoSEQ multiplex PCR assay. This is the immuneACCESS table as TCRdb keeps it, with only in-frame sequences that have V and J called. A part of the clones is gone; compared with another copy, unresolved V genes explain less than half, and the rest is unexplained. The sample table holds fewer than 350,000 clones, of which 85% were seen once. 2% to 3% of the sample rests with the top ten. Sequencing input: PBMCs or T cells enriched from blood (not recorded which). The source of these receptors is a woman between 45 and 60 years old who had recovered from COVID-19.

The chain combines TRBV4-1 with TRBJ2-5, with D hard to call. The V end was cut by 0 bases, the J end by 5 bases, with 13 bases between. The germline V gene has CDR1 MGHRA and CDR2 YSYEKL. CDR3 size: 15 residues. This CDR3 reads CASSQDLSSLETQYF. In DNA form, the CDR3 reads TGCGCCAGCAGCCAAGATTTATCGAGCTTGGAGACCCAGTACTTC.

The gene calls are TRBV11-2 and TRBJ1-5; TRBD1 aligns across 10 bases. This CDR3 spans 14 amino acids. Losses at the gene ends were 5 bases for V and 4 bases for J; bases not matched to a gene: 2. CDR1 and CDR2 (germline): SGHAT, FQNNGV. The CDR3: CASSMGQGNQPQHF. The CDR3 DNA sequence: TGTGCCAGCAGCATGGGACAGGGGAATCAGCCCCAGCATTTT.

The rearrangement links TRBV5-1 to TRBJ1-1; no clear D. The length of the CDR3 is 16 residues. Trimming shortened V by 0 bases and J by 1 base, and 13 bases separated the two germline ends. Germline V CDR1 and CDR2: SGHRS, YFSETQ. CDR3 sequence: CASSLEASGKNTEAFF. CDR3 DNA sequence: TGCGCCAGCAGCTTGGAGGCGTCCGGGAAGAACACTGAAGCTTTCTTT.

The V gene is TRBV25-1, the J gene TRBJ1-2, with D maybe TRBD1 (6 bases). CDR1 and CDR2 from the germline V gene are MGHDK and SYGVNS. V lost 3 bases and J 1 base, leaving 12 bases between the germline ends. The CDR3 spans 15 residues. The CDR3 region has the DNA TGTGCCAGCAGTGAGCTGGGACACATTAACTATGGCTACACCTTC. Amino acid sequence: CASSELGHINYGYTF.

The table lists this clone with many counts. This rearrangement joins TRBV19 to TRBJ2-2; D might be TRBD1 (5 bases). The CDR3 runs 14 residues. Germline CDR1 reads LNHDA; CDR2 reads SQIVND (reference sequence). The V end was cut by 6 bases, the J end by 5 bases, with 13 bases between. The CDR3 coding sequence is TGTGCCAGTAGGAATGGGGCCCCAACCGGGGAGCTGTTTTTT. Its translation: CASRNGAPTGELFF.

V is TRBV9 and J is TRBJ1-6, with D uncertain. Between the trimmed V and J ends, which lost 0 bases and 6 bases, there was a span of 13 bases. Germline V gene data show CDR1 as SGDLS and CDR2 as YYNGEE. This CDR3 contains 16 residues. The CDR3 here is CASSVGASGTNSPLHF. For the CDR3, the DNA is TGTGCCAGCAGCGTAGGGGCCAGCGGAACTAATTCACCCCTCCACTTT.

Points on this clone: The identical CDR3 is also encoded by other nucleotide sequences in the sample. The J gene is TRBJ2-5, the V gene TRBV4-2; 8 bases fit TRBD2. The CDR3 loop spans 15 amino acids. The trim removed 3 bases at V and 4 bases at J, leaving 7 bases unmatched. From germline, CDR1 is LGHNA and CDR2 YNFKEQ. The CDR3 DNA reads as TGTGCCAGCAGCCAGGAGCGGGAGATTACAGAGACCCAGTACTTC. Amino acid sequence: CASSQEREITETQYF.

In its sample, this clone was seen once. In DNA form, the CDR3 reads TGTGCCAGCAGCCCTCCAAAGCGGGCGAGGTACAATGAGCAGTTCTTC. Its translation: CASSPPKRARYNEQFF. The gene calls are TRBV7-2 and TRBJ2-1; D is perhaps TRBD2 (6 bases). The CDR3 totals 16 residues. V was shortened by 5 bases and J by 4 bases, with 18 bases between the two germline ends. CDR1 SGHTA and CDR2 FQGNSA come from the germline V gene. The variable domain in full, with the rest retrieved from reference TRBV7-2 and TRBJ2-1, is GAGVSQSPSNKVTEKGKDVELRCDPISGHTALYWYRQSLGQGLEFLIYFQGNSAPDKSGLPSDRFSAERTGGSVSTLTIQRTQQEDSAVYLCASSPPKRARYNEQFFGPGTRLTVL.

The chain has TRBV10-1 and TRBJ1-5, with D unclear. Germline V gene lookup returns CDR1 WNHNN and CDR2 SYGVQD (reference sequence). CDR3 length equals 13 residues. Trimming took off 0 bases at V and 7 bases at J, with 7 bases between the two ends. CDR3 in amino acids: CASSESAGQPQHF. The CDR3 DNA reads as TGCGCCAGCAGTGAGTCCGCAGGCCAGCCCCAGCATTTT.

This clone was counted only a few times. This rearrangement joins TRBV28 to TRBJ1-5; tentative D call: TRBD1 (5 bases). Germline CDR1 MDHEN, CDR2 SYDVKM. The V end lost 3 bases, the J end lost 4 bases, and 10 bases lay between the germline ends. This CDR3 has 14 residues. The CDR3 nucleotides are TGTGCCAGCAGTTTTTGGACACTAAATCAGCCCCAGCATTTT. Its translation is CASSFWTLNQPQHF. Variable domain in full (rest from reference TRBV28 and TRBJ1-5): DVKVTQSSRYLVKRTGEKVFLECVQDMDHENMFWYRQDPGLGLRLIYFSYDVKMKEKGDIPEGYSVSREKKERFSLILESASTNQTSMYLCASSFWTLNQPQHFGDGTRLSIL.

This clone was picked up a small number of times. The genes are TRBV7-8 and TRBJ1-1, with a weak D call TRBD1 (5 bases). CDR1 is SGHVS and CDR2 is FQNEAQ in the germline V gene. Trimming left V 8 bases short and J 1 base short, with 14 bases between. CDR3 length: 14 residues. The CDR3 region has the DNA TGTGCCAGCCTCGATCGGCAGGGGAACACTGAAGCTTTCTTT. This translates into CASLDRQGNTEAFF.

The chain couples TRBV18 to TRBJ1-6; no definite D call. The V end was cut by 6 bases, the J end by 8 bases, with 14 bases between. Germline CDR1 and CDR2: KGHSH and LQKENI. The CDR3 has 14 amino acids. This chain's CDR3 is CASSQSAEDSPLHF. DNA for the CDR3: TGTGCCAGCTCCCAGTCCGCCGAGGATTCACCCCTCCACTTT.

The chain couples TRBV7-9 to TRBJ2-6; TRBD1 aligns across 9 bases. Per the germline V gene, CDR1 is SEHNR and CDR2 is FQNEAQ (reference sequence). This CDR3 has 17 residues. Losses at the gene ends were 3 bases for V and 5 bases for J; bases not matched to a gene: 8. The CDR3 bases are TGTGCCAGCAGCTTCTATGGGACAGGGAGGAGGGCCAACGTCCTGACTTTC. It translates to CASSFYGTGRRANVLTF.

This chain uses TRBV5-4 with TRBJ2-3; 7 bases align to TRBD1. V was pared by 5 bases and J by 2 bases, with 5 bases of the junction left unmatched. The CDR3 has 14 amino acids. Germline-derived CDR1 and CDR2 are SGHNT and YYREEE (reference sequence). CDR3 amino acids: CASRREGATDTQYF. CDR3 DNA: TGTGCCAGCAGAAGAGAGGGGGCCACAGATACGCAGTATTTT. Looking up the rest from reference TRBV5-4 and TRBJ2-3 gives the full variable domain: ETGVTQSPTHLIKTRGQQVTLRCSSQSGHNTVSWYQQALGQGPQFIFQYYREEENGRGNFPPRFSGLQFPNYSSELNVNALELDDSALYLCASRREGATDTQYFGPGTRLTVL.

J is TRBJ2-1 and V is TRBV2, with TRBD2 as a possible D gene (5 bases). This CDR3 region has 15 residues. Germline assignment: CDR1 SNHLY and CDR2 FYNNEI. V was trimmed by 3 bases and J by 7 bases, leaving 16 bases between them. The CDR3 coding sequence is TGTGCCAGCAGTGATAGATCGGCCGGGGAGAATGAGCAGTTCTTC. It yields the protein CASSDRSAGENEQFF.

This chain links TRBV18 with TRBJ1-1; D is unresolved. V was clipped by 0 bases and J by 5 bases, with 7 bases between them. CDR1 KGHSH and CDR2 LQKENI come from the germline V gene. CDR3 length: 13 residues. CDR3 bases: TGTGCCAGCTCACCACCGTCCGTTACTGAAGCTTTCTTT. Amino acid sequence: CASSPPSVTEAFF.

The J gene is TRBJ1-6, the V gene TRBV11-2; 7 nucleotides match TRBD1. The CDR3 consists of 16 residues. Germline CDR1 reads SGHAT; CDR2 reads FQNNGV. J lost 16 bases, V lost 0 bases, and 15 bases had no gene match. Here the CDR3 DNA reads TGTGCCAGCAGCTTAGACCCGTTCCGGGACAGCTCCTTACTCCACTTT. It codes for CASSLDPFRDSSLLHF.

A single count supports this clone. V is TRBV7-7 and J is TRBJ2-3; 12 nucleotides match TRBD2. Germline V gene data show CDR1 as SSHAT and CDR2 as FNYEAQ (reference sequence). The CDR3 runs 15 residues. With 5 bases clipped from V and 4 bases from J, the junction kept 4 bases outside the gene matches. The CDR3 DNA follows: TGTGCCAGCAGCATTGGACTAGCGGGGTCAGATACGCAGTATTTT. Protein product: CASSIGLAGSDTQYF.

CDR3 nucleotides: TGTGCCTGGAGTGTTGGGGCGAATGGCTACACCTTC. Translation gives CAWSVGANGYTF. The V call is TRBV30, the J call TRBJ1-2; a possible D gene is TRBD1 (5 bases). V was trimmed by 0 bases and J by 6 bases, leaving 8 bases between them. In germline, CDR1 is GTSNPN, CDR2 SVGIG (reference sequence). CDR3 length equals 12 residues.

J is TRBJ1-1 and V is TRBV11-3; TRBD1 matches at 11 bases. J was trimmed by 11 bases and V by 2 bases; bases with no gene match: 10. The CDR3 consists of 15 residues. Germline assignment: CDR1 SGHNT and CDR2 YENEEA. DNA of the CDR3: TGTGCCAGCAGCTTACCTTGGACAGGGGGCGTTTCGGCTTTCTTT. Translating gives CASSLPWTGGVSAFF.

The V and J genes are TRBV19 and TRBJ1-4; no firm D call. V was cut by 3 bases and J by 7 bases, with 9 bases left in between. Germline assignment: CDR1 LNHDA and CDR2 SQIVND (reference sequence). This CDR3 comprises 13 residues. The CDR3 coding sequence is TGTGCCAGTAGTATCGACGAGGGTGAAAAACTGTTTTTT. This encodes CASSIDEGEKLFF.

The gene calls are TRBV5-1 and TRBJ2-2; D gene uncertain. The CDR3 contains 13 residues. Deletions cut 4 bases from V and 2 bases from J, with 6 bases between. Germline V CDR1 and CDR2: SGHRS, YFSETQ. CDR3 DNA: TGCGCCAGCAGCGAGAGAAACACCGGGGAGCTGTTTTTT. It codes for CASSERNTGELFF.

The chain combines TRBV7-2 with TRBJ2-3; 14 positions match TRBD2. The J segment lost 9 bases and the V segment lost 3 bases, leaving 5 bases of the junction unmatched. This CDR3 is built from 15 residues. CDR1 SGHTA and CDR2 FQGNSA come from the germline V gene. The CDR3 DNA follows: TGTGCCAGCAGCTTTAGGACTAGCGGGAGGCAGACGCAGTATTTT. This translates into CASSFRTSGRQTQYF.

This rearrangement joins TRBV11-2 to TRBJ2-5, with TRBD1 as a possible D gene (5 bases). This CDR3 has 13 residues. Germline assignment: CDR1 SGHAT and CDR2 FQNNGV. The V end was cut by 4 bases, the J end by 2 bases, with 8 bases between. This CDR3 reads CASSSQGQETQYF. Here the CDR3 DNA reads TGTGCCAGCAGCTCCCAGGGTCAAGAGACCCAGTACTTC.